This T cell receptor beta chain was recovered during a study of blood T cells in healthy people across ages. Study conclusions and caveats: Compared with aged donors, long-lived donors showed fewer expanded clones, suggesting selection. Per million T cells, TCR beta diversity dropped about linearly as age rose.

Using a J-beta primer mix together with a sample-barcoded 5' primer, a second PCR was run for about 6 to 12 cycles. A template-switch adaptor with 12 random nucleotides tagged each cDNA molecule. TCRdb reprocessed the 5' RACE reads with MiXCR, giving one entry per CDR3 protein. The sample records 1.6 million or so distinct CDR3 sequences, 34% being singletons. Looked up from germline, CDR1 is MNHNY and CDR2 is SVGAGI (reference sequence). Germline trimming cut 7 bases from V and 6 bases from J; bases unmatched to any gene: 15. The CDR3 totals 16 residues. A remark on this clonotype: The antigen is undetermined.

At least 6.5 million PBMCs were isolated per sample. The rearrangement links TRBV6-6 to TRBJ1-2; 9 nucleotides agree with TRBD1. Sequencing was performed on blood. This receptor was obtained from a woman aged 25 to 39 in good health. CDR3 amino acids: CASKGTGLGGKDGYTF. CDR3 nucleotides: TGTGCCAGCAAAGGGACAGGGTTAGGGGGAAAAGATGGCTACACCTTC.